These 12 T cell receptor beta chains originate from one sample sequenced in a study of identical twins. One entry per CDR3 protein results from TCRdb running MiXCR on the 5' RACE reads. The table records about 530,000 distinct CDR3 sequences, under 25% of them present only once. These same data were also listed under a study on yellow fever vaccine responses in identical twins.

The sample consisted of CD4+ T cells sorted from blood. These receptors were collected from a woman younger than 35 in good health.

The chain recombines TRBV5-1 with TRBJ1-4; D not resolved. CDR3 length: 14 residues. The germline gives CDR1 SGHRS, CDR2 YFSETQ. V shed 2 bases and J shed 8 bases, with 13 bases lying between them. CDR3 amino acids: CASSLSGAAEKLFF. The CDR3 DNA reads TGCGCCAGCAGCTTAAGTGGAGCAGCAGAAAAACTGTTTTTT. Full variable domain (outside the CDR3, taken from reference TRBV5-1 and TRBJ1-4): KAGVTQTPRYLIKTRGQQVTLSCSPISGHRSVSWYQQTPGQGLQFLFEYFSETQRNKGNFPGRFSGRQFSNSRSEMNVSTLELGDSALYLCASSLSGAAEKLFFGSGTQLSVL.

This chain connects TRBV5-6 to TRBJ1-6, with D unclear. V was cut by 2 bases and J by 6 bases, with 9 bases left in between. Germline V gives CDR1 SGHDT, CDR2 YYEEEE. The CDR3 runs to 14 residues. Here the CDR3 reads CASSFLGPNSPLHF. The CDR3 region has the DNA TGTGCCAGCAGCTTCCTAGGACCTAATTCACCCCTCCACTTT.

The chain uses TRBV29-1 and TRBJ2-1, with TRBD1 as a possible D gene (6 bases). The CDR3 contains 12 residues. The V end lost 0 bases, the J end lost 11 bases, and 11 bases lay between the germline ends. CDR1 SQVTM and CDR2 ANQGSEA come from the germline V gene. DNA for the CDR3: TGCAGCGTTGAAGAAGCCGACAGGAAGCAGTTCTTC. As protein: CSVEEADRKQFF.

The rearrangement links TRBV5-1 to TRBJ2-5, with 7 nucleotides matching TRBD1. With 4 bases clipped from V and 5 bases from J, the junction kept 11 bases outside the gene matches. The CDR3 is 15 amino acids. Germline assignment: CDR1 SGHRS and CDR2 YFSETQ. The CDR3: CASSPFVGQRETQYF. CDR3 DNA sequence: TGCGCCAGCAGCCCTTTTGTGGGACAGCGGGAGACCCAGTACTTC.

The rearrangement links TRBV12-3 or TRBV12-4 to TRBJ2-1; 7 nucleotides match TRBD1. The J segment lost 10 bases and the V segment lost 5 bases, leaving 11 bases of the junction unmatched. The CDR3 covers 14 residues. The CDR3 sequence is CASSAITGVGEQFF. CDR3 bases: TGTGCCAGCAGTGCAATCACAGGGGTTGGGGAGCAGTTCTTC.

V usage is TRBV6-2 or TRBV6-3 and J usage is TRBJ2-7, with no clear D. Germline CDR1 is MNHEY and CDR2 is SVGEGT. The V end was cut by 8 bases, the J end by 6 bases, with 20 bases between. The length of the CDR3 is 14 residues. The CDR3 DNA follows: TGTGCCAGCCAAACTCCTCGGGCGTCGGTCGAGCAGTACTTC. Its translation: CASQTPRASVEQYF.

The chain has TRBV2 and TRBJ2-1; TRBD1 is a possible D gene (5 bases). There are 12 residues in the CDR3. Germline CDR1 is SNHLY and CDR2 is FYNNEI. V was clipped by 7 bases and J by 3 bases, with 7 bases between them. CDR3 region: CASKTGYNEQFF. The CDR3 DNA follows: TGTGCCAGCAAAACAGGCTACAATGAGCAGTTCTTC.

There are a few counts of this clonotype. The chain recombines TRBV12-3 or TRBV12-4 with TRBJ1-1, with 9 bases that match TRBD1. V gave up 6 bases and J gave up 0 bases; unmatched junction bases: 8. The CDR3 extends over 16 amino acids. This CDR3 is CASSPGQGALNTEAFF. In nucleotides, the CDR3 is TGTGCCAGCAGCCCGGGACAGGGTGCTCTGAACACTGAAGCTTTCTTT.

This clonotype was counted only a few times. The V and J genes are TRBV12-3 or TRBV12-4 and TRBJ2-2, with D tentatively TRBD2 (5 bases). V was shortened by 3 bases and J by 5 bases, with 16 bases between the two germline ends. The CDR3 totals 16 residues. CDR3 amino acids: CASSFNGILRTGELFF. The CDR3 DNA is TGTGCCAGCAGTTTTAACGGGATCCTTAGGACCGGGGAGCTGTTTTTT.

The CDR3 region has the DNA TGCGCCAGCAGCTTGGGGACAGGGGGATGGGAGCAGTACTTC. As protein: CASSLGTGGWEQYF. The rearrangement joins TRBV5-1 to TRBJ2-7; TRBD1 agrees at 10 bases. The CDR3 spans 14 residues. Germline trimming cut 0 bases from V and 7 bases from J; bases unmatched to any gene: 4. Germline values: CDR1 SGHRS, CDR2 YFSETQ.

At least ten counts were recorded for this clonotype. J is TRBJ1-1 and V is TRBV6-1; the D is unclear. V gave up 6 bases and J gave up 5 bases, with 13 bases separating them. CDR1 is MNHNS, CDR2 SASEGT, per germline. The CDR3 runs to 13 residues. The CDR3 is CASRIPARTEAFF. CDR3 bases: TGTGCCAGCAGAATCCCGGCGAGGACTGAAGCTTTCTTT.

A few counts support this clonotype. This chain joins TRBV12-3 or TRBV12-4 and TRBJ2-1; 7 bases align to TRBD2. CDR3 length: 14 amino acids. After removal of 7 bases from V and 7 bases from J, the junction contained 10 bases not matched to a gene. CDR3 nucleotides: TGTGCCAGCACCCCGGGGGAGGGCCTAAATGAGCAGTTCTTC. This gives the protein CASTPGEGLNEQFF.